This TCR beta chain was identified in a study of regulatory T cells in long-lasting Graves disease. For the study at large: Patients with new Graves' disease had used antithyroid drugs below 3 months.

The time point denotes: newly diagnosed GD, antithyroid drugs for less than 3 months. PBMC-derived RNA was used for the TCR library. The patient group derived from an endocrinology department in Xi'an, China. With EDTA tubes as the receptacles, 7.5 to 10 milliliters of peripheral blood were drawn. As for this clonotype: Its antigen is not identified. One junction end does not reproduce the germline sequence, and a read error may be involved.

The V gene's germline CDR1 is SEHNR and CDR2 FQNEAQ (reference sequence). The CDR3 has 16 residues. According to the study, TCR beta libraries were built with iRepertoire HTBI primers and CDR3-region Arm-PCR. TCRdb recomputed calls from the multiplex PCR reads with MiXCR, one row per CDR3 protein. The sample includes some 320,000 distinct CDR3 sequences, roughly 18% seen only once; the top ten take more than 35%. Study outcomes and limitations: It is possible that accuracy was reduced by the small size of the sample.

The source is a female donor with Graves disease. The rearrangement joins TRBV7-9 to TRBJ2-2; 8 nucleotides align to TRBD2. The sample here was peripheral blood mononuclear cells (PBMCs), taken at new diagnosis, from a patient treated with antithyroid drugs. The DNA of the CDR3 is TGTGCCAGCAGCTCCTTAGCGGGACTGAACACCGGGGGGCTGTTTTTT. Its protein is CASSSLAGLNTGGLFF.